This TCR beta chain stems from a study of cytomegalovirus exposure and HLA in healthy donors. Study-wide findings and caveats: In vitro checks showed that a few CMV-associated chains really do target CMV antigens.

Clones were sequenced by immunoSEQ multiplex PCR, and TCRdb holds only the in-frame ones, with some missing. The table shows about 120,000 clones, with 75% to 90% occurring only once. As regards this clone: The antigen is not known.

Per the germline V gene, CDR1 is SGHRS and CDR2 is YFSETQ. V was pared by 4 bases and J by 0 bases, with 19 bases of the junction left unmatched. The CDR3 consists of 21 residues. This chain uses TRBV5-1 with TRBJ2-3; 11 bases agree with TRBD2. The sequenced material came from PBMCs. The TCR sequence derives from a woman under 30 in good health and CMV-seronegative. CDR3: CASSLSGGARYIATSTDTQYF. CDR3 nucleotide sequence: TGCGCCAGCAGCCTTAGCGGGGGGGCCCGTTACATAGCAACTAGCACAGATACGCAGTATTTT.